This T cell receptor beta chain is drawn from a study of cytomegalovirus exposure and HLA in healthy donors. Both 60 Vbeta primers and 13 Jbeta primers went into the PCR. The data were produced by immunoSEQ multiplex PCR, yet TCRdb's version contains in-frame clones alone and is incomplete. The data show around 150,000 clones, with 75% to 90% seen just once and around 0.97% held by the top ten. Per germline, CDR1 MDHEN and CDR2 SYDVKM. V lost 2 bases to trimming and J lost 6 bases; unmatched junction nucleotides: 4. This CDR3 has 15 residues. This chain links TRBV28 with TRBJ1-5, with 10 bases identical to TRBD1. The source is a girl aged 2-15 years in good health and CMV-seropositive. The material sequenced was PBMCs. The CDR3 bases are TGTGCCAGCAGTTTAGACAGGGGGCAAGGTCAGCCCCAGCATTTT. Residues: CASSLDRGQGQPQHF.